The 21 T cell receptor beta chains given below trace back to one sample, sequenced in a study of graft-versus-host responses after intestinal transplantation (dated by TCRdb to 2020 to 2022). These receptors' antigens are unknown. Preparation of the library involved the immunoSEQ multiplex PCR assay. TCRdb mirrors the immuneACCESS table, restricted to in-frame sequences. Some clones are absent from its copies; in checked studies, under half trace to an unresolved V gene, and the reason for the others is unknown. Here the sample has roughly 73,000 clones; roughly 87% occur a single time. The ten largest clones take up around 8% of the sample. Sample time point, as interpreted from the label and publication: cells obtained before transplantation from donor or recipient. The material sequenced was unstimulated CD8+ T cells sorted from spleen or lymph node cells, taken before transplant. The receptors were sampled from a human donor who was the organ donor for an intestinal transplant.

This clone was counted only a few times. The chain uses TRBV10-3 and TRBJ2-7; D may be TRBD1 or TRBD2 (6 bases each). Trimming left V 6 bases short and J 2 bases short, with 14 bases between. Germline loops: CDR1 ENHRY, CDR2 SYGVKD. This CDR3 is 14 amino acids long. The CDR3 sequence: CAISTEGGAYEQYF. The CDR3 DNA follows: TGTGCCATCAGCACCGAGGGGGGTGCCTACGAGCAGTACTTC.

The chain combines TRBV9 with TRBJ2-7, with TRBD1 matching 10 bases. The CDR3 extends over 14 amino acids. Germline values: CDR1 SGDLS, CDR2 YYNGEE. V was pared by 4 bases and J by 3 bases, with 4 bases of the junction left unmatched. CDR3 loop: CASSPGTGDYEQYF. The CDR3 nucleotides are TGTGCCAGCAGCCCCGGGACAGGGGACTACGAGCAGTACTTC.

The chain joins TRBV10-3 to TRBJ2-1, with D perhaps TRBD2 (6 bases). This CDR3 is 12 amino acids long. V was cut by 6 bases and J by 15 bases, with 18 bases left in between. CDR1 is ENHRY and CDR2 is SYGVKD in the germline V gene. Here the CDR3 reads CAIRTGGASVFF. The CDR3, as DNA: TGTGCCATCAGAACCGGGGGTGCCTCGGTGTTCTTC.

This sequence joins TRBV20-1 and TRBJ2-1; D gene uncertain. Looked up from germline, CDR1 is DFQATT and CDR2 is SNEGSKA (reference sequence). CDR3 length: 11 amino acids. V lost 2 bases to trimming and J lost 6 bases, with 5 bases between them. CDR3 region: CSARPSNEQFF. For the CDR3, the DNA is TGCAGTGCTAGACCCAGCAATGAGCAGTTCTTC.

V and J are TRBV29-1 and TRBJ2-5, with a weak D call TRBD2 (5 bases). The CDR3 loop spans 13 amino acids. CDR1 and CDR2 (germline): SQVTM, ANQGSEA. V was trimmed by 3 bases and J by 0 bases, leaving 8 bases between them. CDR3 region: CSVDGRYQETQYF. The CDR3 DNA follows: TGCAGCGTTGATGGGAGATACCAAGAGACCCAGTACTTC.

In this sample, this clone turned up once. V and J are TRBV28 and TRBJ1-1; unclear D gene. The CDR3 is 14 residues long. The V and J ends lost 6 bases and 2 bases respectively, with 13 bases between them. Germline assignment: CDR1 MDHEN and CDR2 SYDVKM. CDR3 bases: TGTGCCAGCAGGTCGGCCGGGATTAACACTGAAGCTTTCTTT. This sequence encodes CASRSAGINTEAFF.

V is TRBV4-2 and J is TRBJ2-2; D not certain. Germline assignment: CDR1 LGHNA and CDR2 YNFKEQ. This CDR3 is built from 17 residues. Trimming left V 0 bases short and J 4 bases short, with 15 bases between. CDR3 in amino acids: CASSQEGAFRITGELFF. DNA of the CDR3: TGTGCCAGCAGCCAAGAGGGCGCATTTCGGATCACCGGGGAGCTGTTTTTT.

This rearrangement joins TRBV4-1 to TRBJ2-6, with 7 bases aligning to TRBD1. This CDR3 is 16 amino acids long. Unmatched junction bases numbered 2, after V lost 3 bases and J lost 0 bases. Germline V gene sequence: CDR1 MGHRA, CDR2 YSYEKL. The CDR3 DNA is TGCGCCAGCAGCCAGGGACAGTACTCTGGGGCCAACGTCCTGACTTTC. This codes for CASSQGQYSGANVLTF.

This rearrangement joins TRBV4-1 to TRBJ2-7; D unresolved. Per germline, CDR1 MGHRA and CDR2 YSYEKL. This CDR3 spans 14 amino acids. V was cut by 1 base and J by 0 bases, with 7 bases left in between. The CDR3 sequence: CASSQAEASYEQYF. CDR3 DNA: TGCGCCAGCAGCCAAGCTGAAGCCTCCTACGAGCAGTACTTC.

The V and J genes are TRBV9 and TRBJ2-7; unclear D gene. The CDR3 has 14 residues. Germline CDR1 SGDLS, CDR2 YYNGEE. The V gene lost 4 bases and the J gene lost 7 bases, with 18 bases spanning the gap. The CDR3 region is CASSPTGVSEEQYF. In DNA form, the CDR3 reads TGTGCCAGCAGCCCGACGGGCGTCTCGGAAGAGCAGTACTTC.

The chain has TRBV4-1 and TRBJ1-6; D remains unclear. This CDR3 is 15 amino acids long. Between the trimmed V and J ends, which lost 5 bases and 5 bases, there was a span of 13 bases. The germline CDR1 and CDR2 sequences are MGHRA and YSYEKL. CDR3 amino acids: CASSVSGGDNSPLHF. The CDR3 DNA reads as TGCGCCAGCAGCGTCTCGGGCGGGGATAATTCACCCCTCCACTTT.

The chain uses TRBV7-9 and TRBJ2-7; no reliable D call. Germline CDR1 SEHNR, CDR2 FQNEAQ (reference sequence). Between the trimmed V and J ends, which lost 5 bases and 0 bases, there was a span of 17 bases. The CDR3 runs to 16 residues. CDR3 sequence: CASSPEPQWSSYEQYF. CDR3 nucleotide sequence: TGTGCCAGCAGCCCTGAACCACAGTGGAGCTCCTACGAGCAGTACTTC.

This chain uses TRBV7-8 with TRBJ1-1, with D hard to call. Germline assignment: CDR1 SGHVS and CDR2 FQNEAQ. The V end lost 3 bases, the J end lost 5 bases, and 16 bases lay between the germline ends. This CDR3 has 15 residues. The chain's CDR3 is CASSFPSGGQTEAFF. CDR3 DNA sequence: TGTGCCAGCAGCTTTCCGAGCGGTGGGCAGACTGAAGCTTTCTTT.

The chain couples TRBV5-6 to TRBJ2-7, with 9 nucleotides matching TRBD2. V lost 4 bases to trimming and J lost 4 bases; unmatched junction nucleotides: 3. The CDR3 extends over 13 amino acids. Germline lookup yields CDR1 SGHDT and CDR2 YYEEEE. The CDR3 sequence: CASSLLAGYEQYF. Written as DNA, the CDR3 is TGTGCCAGCAGCCTTCTAGCGGGGTACGAGCAGTACTTC.

The chain uses TRBV27 and TRBJ2-7, with 8 bases that match TRBD2. The CDR3 consists of 15 residues. V lost 6 bases, J lost 4 bases, and 11 bases stayed unmatched. The germline V gene encodes CDR1 MNHEY and CDR2 SMNVEV (reference sequence). CDR3 in amino acids: CASRAFGREGYEQYF. CDR3 nucleotides: TGTGCCAGCAGAGCATTCGGGAGGGAGGGGTACGAGCAGTACTTC.

The sample holds one count of this clone. The rearrangement links TRBV4-1 to TRBJ2-3, with TRBD1 as a possible D gene (6 bases). Germline lookup yields CDR1 MGHRA and CDR2 YSYEKL. CDR3 size: 17 residues. Between the trimmed V and J ends, which lost 3 bases and 5 bases, there was a span of 21 bases. This CDR3 reads CASSHARGLLGGDTQYF. The CDR3 DNA reads as TGCGCCAGCAGCCACGCCCGAGGACTCTTAGGGGGAGATACGCAGTATTTT.

The chain employs TRBV6-7 and TRBJ2-4, with 8 bases matching TRBD1. TRBV6-7 carries the ORF label, with uncertain function. V shed 9 bases, J shed 3 bases, and the junction held 7 bases outside the gene matches. CDR3 size: 14 residues. The CDR3 DNA reads as TGTGCCAGTCTCCCGACAGGGGTCAAAAACATTCAGTACTTC. Its translation is CASLPTGVKNIQYF.

The chain employs TRBV6-5 and TRBJ1-1; D may be TRBD1 (6 bases). This CDR3 is 13 amino acids long. CDR1 is MNHEY, CDR2 SVGAGI, per germline. The ends were cut back, 5 bases at V and 6 bases at J, with 13 bases in the middle. The CDR3 DNA follows: TGTGCCAGCAGTCTCACAGGGTACGCTGAAGCTTTCTTT. This gives the protein CASSLTGYAEAFF.

The V gene is TRBV6-6, the J gene TRBJ1-4; D remains ambiguous. Germline V gene sequence: CDR1 MNHNY, CDR2 SVGAGI (reference sequence). The CDR3 is made up of 11 amino acids. Trimming cost V 2 bases and J 7 bases, with 2 bases left between them. CDR3 protein: CASSYGEKLFF. CDR3 coding DNA: TGTGCCAGCAGTTACGGTGAAAAACTGTTTTTT.

The chain combines TRBV27 with TRBJ1-4, with D unclear. The germline V and J ends were trimmed by 4 bases and 3 bases, with 15 bases remaining between them. The CDR3 covers 16 residues. Germline V gene sequence: CDR1 MNHEY, CDR2 SMNVEV (reference sequence). This chain's CDR3 is CASSSSQRAPNEKLFF. CDR3 sequence (DNA): TGTGCCAGCAGTTCCTCCCAACGGGCACCTAATGAAAAACTGTTTTTT.

The chain employs TRBV6-1 and TRBJ2-3; 8 nucleotides match TRBD1. V lost 0 bases and J lost 1; bases outside the gene matches: 0. Germline CDR1 MNHNS, CDR2 SASEGT. The CDR3 extends over 15 amino acids. The chain's CDR3 is CASSEATGGTDTQYF. The CDR3 DNA follows: TGTGCCAGCAGTGAAGCGACAGGGGGCACAGATACGCAGTATTTT.